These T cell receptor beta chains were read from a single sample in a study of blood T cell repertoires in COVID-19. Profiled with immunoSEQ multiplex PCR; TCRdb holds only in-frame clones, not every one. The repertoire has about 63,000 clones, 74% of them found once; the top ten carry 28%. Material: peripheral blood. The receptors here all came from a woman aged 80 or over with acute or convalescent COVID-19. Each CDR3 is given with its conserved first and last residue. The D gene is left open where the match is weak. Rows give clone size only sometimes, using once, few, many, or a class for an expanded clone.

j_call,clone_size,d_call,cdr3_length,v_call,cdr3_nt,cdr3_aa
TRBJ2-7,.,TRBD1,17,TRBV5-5,TGTGCCAGCAGCTTGGGGCCTCTAGGGACAGGTTCCTACGAGCAGTACTTC,CASSLGPLGTGSYEQYF
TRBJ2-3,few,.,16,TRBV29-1,TGCAGCGTTGAAGCGTTTTCTAGCGGAAGGGGGGATACGCAGTATTTT,CSVEAFSSGRGDTQYF
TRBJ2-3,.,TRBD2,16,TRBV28,TGTGCCAGCAGTTGGACTAGCGGGACTTCCACAGATACGCAGTATTTT,CASSWTSGTSTDTQYF
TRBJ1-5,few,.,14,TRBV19,TGTGCCAGTAGTATGGATGGGGGCAGGCAGCCCCAGCATTTT,CASSMDGGRQPQHF
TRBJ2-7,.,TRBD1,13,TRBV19,TGTGCCAGTAGTCAAAAGACAGGGGTCGAGCAGTACTTC,CASSQKTGVEQYF
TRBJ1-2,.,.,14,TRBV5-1,TGCGCCAGCAGCTCCCGGACAGCTTCCTATGGCTACACCTTC,CASSSRTASYGYTF
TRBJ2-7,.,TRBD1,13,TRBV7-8,TGTGCCAGCAGCCAGCACCGACAGGGAAAGCAGTACTTC,CASSQHRQGKQYF
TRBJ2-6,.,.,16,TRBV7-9,TGTGCCACAGAACAGGGAGAGGTGGGTAGGGCCAACGTCCTGACTTTC,CATEQGEVGRANVLTF
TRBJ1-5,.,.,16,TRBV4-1,TGCGCCAGCAGCCAACCTAGCGGGGGGGCGACTCAGCCCCAGCATTTT,CASSQPSGGATQPQHF
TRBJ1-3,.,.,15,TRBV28,TGTGCCAGCAGTCCCCCGGGAATCGAGGGAAACACCATATATTTT,CASSPPGIEGNTIYF
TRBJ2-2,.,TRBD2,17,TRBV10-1,TGCGCCAGCAGTGACCCGGGACTAGCGGAAAACACCGGGGAGCTGTTTTTT,CASSDPGLAENTGELFF
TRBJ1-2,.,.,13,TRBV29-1,TGCAGCGTTGAAGGGGGAACCAGAGGGTGCTACACCTTC,CSVEGGTRGCYTF
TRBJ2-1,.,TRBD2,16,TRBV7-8,TGTGCCAGCAGCCCCCGGGGCGGGGGGGCCCACAATGAGCAGTTCTTC,CASSPRGGGAHNEQFF
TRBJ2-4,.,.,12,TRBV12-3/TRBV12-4,TGTGCCAGCAGTTTGAGTGAAAACATTCAGTACTTC,CASSLSENIQYF
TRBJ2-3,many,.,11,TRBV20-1,TGCAGTTTCTTACGAGGAGTCACGCAGTATTTT,CSFLRGVTQYF
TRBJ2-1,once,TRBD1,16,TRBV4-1,TGCGCCAGCAGCCAAGGCAGACAGGGGCGTAGGGATGAGCAGTTCTTC,CASSQGRQGRRDEQFF
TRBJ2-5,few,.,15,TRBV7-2,TGTGCCAGCAGCTTGATGGGCAGGCCCCAAGAGACCCAGTACTTC,CASSLMGRPQETQYF
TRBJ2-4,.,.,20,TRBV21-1,TGTGCCAGCAGCAAAGCGCTCTTGTCTGGACAGGGCTCTTCCAAAAACATTCAGTACTTC,CASSKALLSGQGSSKNIQYF
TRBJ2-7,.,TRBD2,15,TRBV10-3,TGTGCCATCAGTAGAAATAGCGGGATACCCTACGAGCAGTACTTC,CAISRNSGIPYEQYF
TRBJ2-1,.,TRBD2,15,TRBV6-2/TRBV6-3,TGTGCCAGCAGCCCCAGCGGGGGGCTAAACAATGAGCAGTTCTTC,CASSPSGGLNNEQFF
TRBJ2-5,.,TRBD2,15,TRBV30,TGTGCCTGGAGTGTAGCGGGAGGTCCTATCAGTGTCCAGTACTTC,CAWSVAGGPISVQYF
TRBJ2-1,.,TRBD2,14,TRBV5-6,TGTGCCAGCAGCTTTGAAATAGCGGGAGCGGAGCAGTTCTTC,CASSFEIAGAEQFF
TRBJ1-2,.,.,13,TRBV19,TGTGCCAGTGGAATGCAGGGGAGCTATGGCTACACCTTC,CASGMQGSYGYTF
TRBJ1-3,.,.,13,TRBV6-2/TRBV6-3,TGTGCCAGCAGTCCAGGGCCCGGAAACACCATATATTTT,CASSPGPGNTIYF
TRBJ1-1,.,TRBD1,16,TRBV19,TGTGCCAGTAGTCCGCAGGGGGGCCCTCTGAACACTGAAGCTTTCTTT,CASSPQGGPLNTEAFF
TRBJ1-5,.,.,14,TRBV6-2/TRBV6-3,TGTGCCAGCAGTAGGACAGATAGCAATCAGCCCCAGCATTTT,CASSRTDSNQPQHF
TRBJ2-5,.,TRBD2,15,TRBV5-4,TGTGCCAGCAAAGGGACTAGCACGCCGTCGGAGACCCAGTACTTC,CASKGTSTPSETQYF
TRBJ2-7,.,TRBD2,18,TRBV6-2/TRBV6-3,TGTGCCAGCAGTTACGCGGGGGGCAGCGGGAGGGGCTCCTACGAGCAGTACTTC,CASSYAGGSGRGSYEQYF
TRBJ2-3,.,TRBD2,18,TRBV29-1,TGCAGCGTTGATTCCGGGACTAGCGGACGCGTGAGCACAGATACGCAGTATTTT,CSVDSGTSGRVSTDTQYF
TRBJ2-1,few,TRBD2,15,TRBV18,TGTGCCAGCTCACTAGCCTTGCGGGAGGTCAACGAGCAGTTCTTC,CASSLALREVNEQFF
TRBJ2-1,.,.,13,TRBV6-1,TGTGCCAGCAGTGAATTTGGAAGCGCTGAGCAGTTCTTC,CASSEFGSAEQFF
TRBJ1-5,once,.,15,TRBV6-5,TGTGCCAGCAGCGCCTCCCACGGGAGCAATCAGCCCCAGCATTTT,CASSASHGSNQPQHF
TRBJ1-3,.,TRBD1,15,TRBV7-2,TGTGCCAGCAGTCGACAGGGACGCTCTGGAAGCACCATATATTTT,CASSRQGRSGSTIYF
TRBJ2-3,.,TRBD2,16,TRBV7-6,TGTGCCAGCAGCCAAAGGACTAGCGGGGGCACAGATACGCAGTATTTT,CASSQRTSGGTDTQYF
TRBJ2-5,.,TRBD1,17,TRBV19,TGTGCCAGTAGGGATGCCACGGACAGGGAGTACCAAGAGACCCAGTACTTC,CASRDATDREYQETQYF
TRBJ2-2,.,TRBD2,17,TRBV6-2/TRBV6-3,TGTGCCAGCAGTTACGAGGCGGGAGGTGCTAACACCGGGGAGCTGTTTTTT,CASSYEAGGANTGELFF
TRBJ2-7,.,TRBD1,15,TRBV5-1,TGCGCCAGCAGCCAAGCCGGGACAGGGGGGTACGAGCAGTACTTC,CASSQAGTGGYEQYF
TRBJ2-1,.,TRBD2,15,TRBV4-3,TGCGCCAGCAGCCTCCGGACTAGCGGGTCCGATGAGCAGTTCTTC,CASSLRTSGSDEQFF
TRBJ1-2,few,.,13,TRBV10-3,TGTGCCATCAGTGAGGAAGCAAACTATGGCTACACCTTC,CAISEEANYGYTF
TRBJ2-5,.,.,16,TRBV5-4,TGTGCCAGCAGCTTGGGAGCAGACTGGCAGGGAGAGACCCAGTACTTC,CASSLGADWQGETQYF
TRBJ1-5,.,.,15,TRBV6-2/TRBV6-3,TGTGCCAGCAGCCCCCCAGGGCGCAGCAATCAGCCCCAGCATTTT,CASSPPGRSNQPQHF
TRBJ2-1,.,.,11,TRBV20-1,TGCAGCATAAAGAGCGGCAATGAGCAGTTCTTC,CSIKSGNEQFF
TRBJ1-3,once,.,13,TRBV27,TGTGCCAGCAATTTTCACTCTGGAAACACCATATATTTT,CASNFHSGNTIYF
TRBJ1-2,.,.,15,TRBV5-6,TGTGCCAGCAGCTTGGGCCTTGACTCTAACTATGGCTACACCTTC,CASSLGLDSNYGYTF
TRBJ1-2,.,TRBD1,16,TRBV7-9,TGTGCCAGCAGCTCTGGAGGCGCACAGGGGGCGCATGGCTACACCTTC,CASSSGGAQGAHGYTF
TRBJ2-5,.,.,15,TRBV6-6,TGTGCCAGCAGTGGATCGTTACAGCTCCAAGAGACCCAGTACTTC,CASSGSLQLQETQYF
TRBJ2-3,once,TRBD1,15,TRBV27,TGTGCCAGCAGTTTAACAGGGGGTTTTGCAGATACGCAGTATTTT,CASSLTGGFADTQYF
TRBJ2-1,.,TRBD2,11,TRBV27,TGTACCACCGGGAGGTACAATGAGCAGTTCTTC,CTTGRYNEQFF
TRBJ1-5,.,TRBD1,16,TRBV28,TGTGCCAGCAGTTTCGGGACAGGGGGCGCAGGGCAGCCCCAGCATTTT,CASSFGTGGAGQPQHF
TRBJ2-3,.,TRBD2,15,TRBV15,TGTGCCACCACGGGAGGGCGTACTAGCACAGATACGCAGTATTTT,CATTGGRTSTDTQYF
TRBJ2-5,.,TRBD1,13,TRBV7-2,TGTGCCAGCAGCTTCTGGACAGGGACCACCCAGTACTTC,CASSFWTGTTQYF
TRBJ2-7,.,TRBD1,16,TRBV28,TGTGCCAGCACAGGGAATACCAGGACAGGGTCTCTCGAGCAGTACTTC,CASTGNTRTGSLEQYF
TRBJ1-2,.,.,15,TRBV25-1,TGTGCCAGCAGTGCGTTCGCAGGGGAAGGCTATGGCTACACCTTC,CASSAFAGEGYGYTF
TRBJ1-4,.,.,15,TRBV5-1,TGCGCCAGCAGCTTGGTTTCAGGGCTGAATGAAAAACTGTTTTTT,CASSLVSGLNEKLFF